What follows are 12 T cell receptor beta chains derived from one specimen sequenced in a study of shared clonotypes between healthy human individuals. The protocol was immunoSEQ multiplex PCR, while the TCRdb copy is restricted to in-frame clones and leaves out a portion. There are hundreds of thousands of clones in the sample; 73% occur only once, and around 1.8% lies in the top ten. The sample was memory CD4+ T cells sorted from blood. Subset noted: CD45RA-negative fraction. Source of these receptors: a woman aged 25 to 39 in good health.

V and J are TRBV29-1 and TRBJ2-2, with a weak D call TRBD2 (5 bases). The V gene lost 6 bases and the J gene lost 4 bases, with 12 bases spanning the gap. The germline V gene has CDR1 SQVTM and CDR2 ANQGSEA. The CDR3 runs 13 residues. The CDR3 region has the DNA TGCAGCGTCGATACTAGTTTCACCGGGGAGCTGTTTTTT. Amino acid sequence: CSVDTSFTGELFF.

Turning to this clone: This could be a read error, since a much larger clone is one nucleotide away. This sequence joins TRBV5-8 and TRBJ1-1; D not resolved. From germline, CDR1 is SGHTS and CDR2 YDEGEE. The CDR3 contains 12 residues. Trimming removed 5 bases at V and 0 bases at J, with 5 bases between. The CDR3 bases are TGTGCCAGCAGTCGAATGAACACTGAAGCTTTCTTT. Residues: CASSRMNTEAFF. Filled out from reference TRBV5-8 and TRBJ1-1, the complete variable domain reads EAGVTQSPTHLIKTRGQQATLRCSPISGHTSVYWYQQALGLGLQFLLWYDEGEERNRGNFPPRFSGRQFPNYSSELNVNALELEDSALYLCASSRMNTEAFFGQGTRLTVV.

This clone appeared a few times. This rearrangement joins TRBV2 to TRBJ1-5; 8 bases line up with TRBD1. Trimming took 7 bases from V and 0 from J; bases not matched to a gene: 2. The germline CDR1 and CDR2 sequences are SNHLY and FYNNEI. CDR3 length: 14 amino acids. The CDR3 region is CASNRGNSNQPQHF. The CDR3 nucleotides read TGTGCCAGCAACAGGGGGAATAGCAATCAGCCCCAGCATTTT.

The rearrangement links TRBV15 to TRBJ1-5, with a weak D call TRBD1 (6 bases). Germline values: CDR1 LNHNV, CDR2 YYDKDF (reference sequence). This CDR3 comprises 15 residues. Trimming shortened V by 2 bases and J by 1 base, and 9 bases separated the two germline ends. CDR3 residues: CATSRKQGSNQPQHF. The CDR3 DNA follows: TGTGCCACCAGCAGAAAACAGGGAAGCAATCAGCCCCAGCATTTT.

Comment on this clone: Other DNA sequences in this specimen translate into the identical CDR3. V is TRBV7-2 and J is TRBJ1-5; unclear D gene. Trimming took off 2 bases at V and 3 bases at J, with 2 bases between the two ends. The germline V gene encodes CDR1 SGHTA and CDR2 FQGNSA. The CDR3 runs 12 residues. The CDR3 nucleotides are TGTGCCAGCAGCTTATCCAATCAGCCCCAGCATTTT. Residues: CASSLSNQPQHF.

The J gene is TRBJ1-1, the V gene TRBV7-9; D is perhaps TRBD1 (5 bases). The V gene lost 3 bases and the J gene lost 4 bases, with 15 bases spanning the gap. This CDR3 contains 15 residues. Germline CDR1 reads SEHNR; CDR2 reads FQNEAQ (reference sequence). This chain's CDR3 is CASSFGQGSVTEAFF. The CDR3 region has the DNA TGTGCCAGCAGCTTTGGTCAGGGATCGGTCACTGAAGCTTTCTTT.

The V gene is TRBV11-2, the J gene TRBJ2-2; D not resolved. CDR3 length: 15 amino acids. The germline gives CDR1 SGHAT, CDR2 FQNNGV. The V end was cut by 4 bases, the J end by 6 bases, with 15 bases between. CDR3 region: CASSSQGSNAGELFF. The CDR3 bases are TGTGCCAGCAGCTCCCAAGGTTCGAATGCCGGGGAGCTGTTTTTT.

The J gene is TRBJ2-3, the V gene TRBV10-1, with TRBD2 as a possible D gene (6 bases). Germline loops: CDR1 WNHNN, CDR2 SYGVQD (reference sequence). Trimming shortened V by 6 bases and J by 0 bases, and 13 bases separated the two germline ends. The CDR3 spans 15 residues. CDR3 amino acids: CASSPTSGSTDTQYF. The CDR3 DNA is TGCGCCAGCAGCCCTACGAGCGGGAGCACAGATACGCAGTATTTT.

The CDR3 nucleotides are TGTGCCAGTAGAGTAGGATTGAACACTGAAGCTTTCTTT. It yields the protein CASRVGLNTEAFF. The chain is built from TRBV28 and TRBJ1-1; D gene ambiguous. V was cut by 9 bases and J by 0 bases, with 11 bases left in between. The CDR3 is 13 residues long. Germline V lookup: CDR1 MDHEN, CDR2 SYDVKM.

The V and J genes are TRBV20-1 and TRBJ2-7, with no clear D. V dropped 7 bases and J dropped 2 bases, with 6 bases sitting between them. CDR3 length equals 10 residues. Germline CDR1 and CDR2: DFQATT and SNEGSKA (reference sequence). CDR3 protein: CSGQTYEQYF. CDR3 sequence (DNA): TGCAGTGGCCAGACCTACGAGCAGTACTTC.

The rearrangement joins TRBV27 to TRBJ1-1; the match to TRBD1 covers 10 bases. The germline gives CDR1 MNHEY, CDR2 SMNVEV (reference sequence). The CDR3 has 17 amino acids. V lost 5 bases to trimming and J lost 4 bases; unmatched junction nucleotides: 13. Written as DNA, the CDR3 is TGTGCCAGCAGTCCCCGAGGGACAGGGGCTGGCGGCACTGAAGCTTTCTTT. As protein: CASSPRGTGAGGTEAFF.

This chain links TRBV15 with TRBJ2-2; unclear D gene. Trimming took off 6 bases at V and 1 base at J, with 9 bases between the two ends. This CDR3 is 14 amino acids long. Germline CDR1 and CDR2: LNHNV and YYDKDF (reference sequence). CDR3 bases: TGTGCCACCAGGGGAAAGAGGAACACCGGGGAGCTGTTTTTT. As protein: CATRGKRNTGELFF.